This is a list of T cell receptor beta chains from one sample in a study of radiation and T cells in renal cell carcinoma. The repertoire was sequenced with immunoSEQ multiplex PCR; TCRdb's copy has only in-frame clones and lacks some. The table shows around 160,000 clones, with about 88% occurring only once. The sample consisted of blood, taken from a patient whose treatment included radiotherapy and nephrectomy. The receptors were sampled from a woman aged 70-85 years with renal cell carcinoma. Both conserved end residues are part of each CDR3. The D gene is left open where the match is weak. A row's size may be missing; if present it is once, few, many or a size class.

TRBJ1-6,TRBD1,NA,TRBV19,TGTGCCAGTAGTGACAGGGTTGTGCGAAATTCACCCCTCCACTTT,CASSDRVVRNSPLHF
TRBJ1-2,NA,NA,TRBV6-5,TGTGCCAGCAGTTACTCGCTGGGCAGGGGAAGTGACTACACCTTC,CASSYSLGRGSDYTF
TRBJ2-3,NA,NA,TRBV30,TGTGCCTGGGGAGGGGACAGCACAGATACGCAGTATTTT,CAWGGDSTDTQYF
TRBJ1-2,NA,NA,TRBV28,TGTGCCAGCAGTATCGGGAGCTATGGCTACACCTTC,CASSIGSYGYTF
TRBJ2-7,NA,NA,TRBV23-1,TGCGCCAGCAGTCCAAAGTTCCAGCAGTACTTC,CASSPKFQQYF
TRBJ1-2,NA,once,TRBV25-1,TGTGCCAGCAGCGACCCCGGACAGTACTATGGCTACACCTTC,CASSDPGQYYGYTF
TRBJ1-4,TRBD1,NA,TRBV6-6,TGTGCCAGCCGAAGGACAGGTGACCTTGAAAAACTGTTTTTT,CASRRTGDLEKLFF
TRBJ1-1,NA,NA,TRBV18,TGTGCCAGCTCACCCCGAGGGGGGGAGTTCTCCCACACTGAAGCTTTCTTT,CASSPRGGEFSHTEAFF
TRBJ1-1,NA,NA,TRBV7-2,TGTGCCAGCAGCTTAGGGCAAAAGGGCCCCGGTCGCGCTGAAGCTTTCTTT,CASSLGQKGPGRAEAFF
TRBJ1-4,NA,NA,TRBV19,TGTGCCAGTAGTCACAGGGATGAAAAACTGTTTTTT,CASSHRDEKLFF
TRBJ1-5,NA,NA,TRBV7-6,TGTGCCAGCAGTCCTCTTGTCAATCAGCCCCAGCATTTT,CASSPLVNQPQHF
TRBJ2-5,NA,NA,TRBV5-4,TGTGCCAGCAGCCCGGGCAGGGGACAAGAGACCCAGTACTTC,CASSPGRGQETQYF
TRBJ2-1,TRBD1,NA,TRBV5-1,TGCGCCAGCAGCTCTCGACAGGGGAGGATTGGTGAGCAGTTCTTC,CASSSRQGRIGEQFF
TRBJ1-1,NA,NA,TRBV29-1,TGCAGCGTTGAAGTAGGCACCTACACTGAAGCTTTCTTT,CSVEVGTYTEAFF
TRBJ2-7,TRBD1,once,TRBV25-1,TGTGCCAGCAGTCACGACAGGGGAGTTTACGAGCAGTACTTC,CASSHDRGVYEQYF
TRBJ2-7,TRBD1,NA,TRBV27,TGTGCCAGCAGTCTTTCAAGGTTCGGGTACGGGACAGACACCTACGAGCAGTACTTC,CASSLSRFGYGTDTYEQYF
TRBJ1-2,TRBD1,NA,TRBV13,TGTGCCACCTTGACAGGGGTTGGAGGCTACACCTTC,CATLTGVGGYTF
TRBJ1-4,NA,NA,TRBV18,TGTGCCAGCTCCCAGGAGGGACGGGAAAAACTGTTTTTT,CASSQEGREKLFF
TRBJ1-6,NA,NA,TRBV5-1,TGCGCCAGCAGCTTACAGAATTCACCCCTCCACTTT,CASSLQNSPLHF
TRBJ2-3,NA,NA,TRBV7-9,TGTGCCAGCAGCTTTGGGGGGGCCCCTTCGGGGGATACGCAGTATTTT,CASSFGGAPSGDTQYF
TRBJ2-1,NA,NA,TRBV5-8,TGTGCCAGCAGAAAGGAGGGACGGTGGTACAATGAGCAGTTCTTC,CASRKEGRWYNEQFF
TRBJ1-3,NA,NA,TRBV5-8,TGTGCCAGCAGCTCGGACCGCCGTCGCCTGAACACCATATATTTT,CASSSDRRRLNTIYF
TRBJ2-7,NA,NA,TRBV4-2,TGTGCCAGCAGCCAAGAGAGCGGGCGCTCCTACGAGCAGTACTTC,CASSQESGRSYEQYF
TRBJ2-5,TRBD1,NA,TRBV7-9,TGTGCCAGCAGCCCAATAGTCTCAGACAGGGTCCAAGAGACCCAGTACTTC,CASSPIVSDRVQETQYF
TRBJ2-3,NA,NA,TRBV29-1,TGCAGCGCTAGGAGCACAGATACGCAGTATTTT,CSARSTDTQYF
TRBJ2-7,TRBD2,NA,TRBV27,TGTGCCAGCAGTTCTACCAAGCTAGCGGGGGGGTTCGAGCAGTACTTC,CASSSTKLAGGFEQYF
TRBJ2-5,NA,NA,TRBV4-3,TGCGCCAGCAGCCAGAGGCCCCAAGAGACCCAGTACTTC,CASSQRPQETQYF
TRBJ1-2,NA,NA,TRBV27,TGTGCCAGCAGTTTAGGGGGCGCTCACTATGGCTACACCTTC,CASSLGGAHYGYTF
TRBJ1-6,NA,NA,TRBV5-4,TGTGCCAGCAGCTCCGACAGGACGAATAATTCACCCCTCCACTTT,CASSSDRTNNSPLHF
TRBJ1-6,TRBD1,NA,TRBV6-5,TGTGCCAGCAGTCCTGGACAGGGGGGGCTAATGGCCCTCCACTTT,CASSPGQGGLMALHF
TRBJ1-2,NA,NA,TRBV6-6,TGTGCCAGCAGTTACGCCGGATCCTATGGCTACACCTTC,CASSYAGSYGYTF
TRBJ1-5,NA,NA,TRBV18,TGTGCCAGCTCACTAGCAGGGGCGAATAGCAATCAGCCCCAGCATTTT,CASSLAGANSNQPQHF
TRBJ1-2,NA,NA,TRBV9,TGTGCCAGCAGCGGGTCGACGGTTGCGGGCTACACCTTC,CASSGSTVAGYTF
TRBJ1-2,NA,NA,TRBV7-2,TGTGCCAGCAGCTTAGAGGGGTACTATGGCTACACCTTC,CASSLEGYYGYTF
TRBJ2-5,NA,NA,TRBV5-1,TGCGCCAGCAGCTCATCAACAGGGCCCCAAGAGACCCAGTACTTC,CASSSSTGPQETQYF
TRBJ2-5,NA,NA,TRBV7-9,TGTGCCAGCAGCCCGGCGCCCAAGGGAGAGACCCAGTACTTC,CASSPAPKGETQYF
TRBJ2-1,TRBD1,NA,TRBV2,TGTGCCAGCAGTGAAGGGGTTCGACAGGGCAATGAGCAGTTCTTC,CASSEGVRQGNEQFF
TRBJ1-2,NA,NA,TRBV5-1,TGCGCCAGCAGCTTGGACCTGGGGCCCCTTAACTATGGCTACACCTTC,CASSLDLGPLNYGYTF
TRBJ1-5,TRBD1,NA,TRBV2,TGTGCCAGCAGTGAATGGACAGGGGTGGGCAATCAGCCCCAGCATTTT,CASSEWTGVGNQPQHF
TRBJ1-5,TRBD1,NA,TRBV6-5,TGTGCCAGCAGTTGGACAGGGGGCTACAATCAGCCCCAGCATTTT,CASSWTGGYNQPQHF
TRBJ2-2,TRBD2,once,TRBV7-3,TGTGCCAGCAGCTTAAGGGCTAGCGGGGGCCAAAACACCGGGGAGCTGTTTTTT,CASSLRASGGQNTGELFF
TRBJ1-3,TRBD1,NA,TRBV6-5,TGTGCCAGCAGTTACCTGACAGGGGCTGGAAACACCATATATTTT,CASSYLTGAGNTIYF
TRBJ1-1,NA,NA,TRBV9,TGTGCCAGCAGCGTTGGCGGAGTAGGGAACACTGAAGCTTTCTTT,CASSVGGVGNTEAFF
TRBJ1-2,TRBD1,NA,TRBV5-1,TGCGCCAGCAGCTTGGAAGGGACAGGGGCTCGGGGCTACACCTTC,CASSLEGTGARGYTF
TRBJ2-5,TRBD2,NA,TRBV4-1,TGCGCCAGCAGCCAAGGGACTAGGGTTCAAGAGACCCAGTACTTC,CASSQGTRVQETQYF
TRBJ2-3,TRBD2,once,TRBV7-2,TGTGCCAGCAGCTTAGTAGGTAGCGGGGCGGTAGATACGCAGTATTTT,CASSLVGSGAVDTQYF
TRBJ1-1,NA,NA,TRBV5-1,TGCGCCAGCAGCTTGGACACTGAAGCTTTCTTT,CASSLDTEAFF
TRBJ1-5,TRBD1,few,TRBV28,TGTGCCACCGAGGACAGGGATCAGCCCCAGCATTTT,CATEDRDQPQHF
TRBJ1-1,NA,NA,TRBV2,TGTGCCAGCAGTCCAAGCGGGAGGACTGAAGCTTTCTTT,CASSPSGRTEAFF